This entry is about one T cell receptor beta chain. These data come from a study of blood T cell repertoires in COVID-19. Across the study: COVID-19 samples, acute and convalescent, were from the United States, Italy and Spain. PBMCs, B-cell-depleted T cells, or T cells were the source of the cDNA or gDNA that made up the material.

The CDR3 spans 16 residues. CDR1 and CDR2 from the germline V gene are SGHRS and YFSETQ. Trimming pared 3 bases from V and 9 bases from J, leaving 22 bases between. In the source study's methods: The assay estimated nucleated cells by amplifying reference gene primers. TCRdb keeps only in-frame clones here, not all; method: immunoSEQ multiplex PCR. Clonal size and the V and J genes are those of that table, whereas D and trimming came from the DNA. In the table there are 150,000 to 200,000 clones, approximately 86% of which are singletons. The sequencing sample was made of peripheral blood. The TCR originated in a man between 65 and 79 years old with acute or convalescent COVID-19. The J gene is TRBJ2-1, the V gene TRBV5-1, with D perhaps TRBD2 (6 bases). The CDR3 here is CASSSRPDMMGGEQFF. The CDR3, as DNA: TGCGCCAGCAGCTCCCGGCCGGACATGATGGGAGGTGAGCAGTTCTTC.